Listed below are T cell receptor beta chains from one sample, sequenced in a study of T cell responses to AZD1222 COVID-19 vaccine. TCRdb's copy holds only in-frame clones and misses some; the assay was immunoSEQ multiplex PCR. The sample consists of tens of thousands of clones, around 82% of them appearing once. Sequenced here: peripheral blood, sampled on day 0 of AZD1222 vaccination. These receptors all come from an adult in good health. CDR3s include the opening cysteine and the closing phenylalanine or tryptophan. A D gene is named only where the DNA matches it firmly. The size entry is marked missing in some rows and otherwise reads once, few, many or a size class.

DNA	CDR3	V	D	J	size
TGTGCCAGCAGGGATAGGAGCTCCTACGAGCAGTACTTC	CASRDRSSYEQYF	TRBV28	-	TRBJ2-7	few
TGTGCCAGCAGCGTAGGGTTTTCCCAAGAGACCCAGTACTTC	CASSVGFSQETQYF	TRBV9	-	TRBJ2-5	-
TGTGCCAGCAGCACCCCAATGGGCGGGGGGTTCGCGAACACCGGGGAGCTGTTTTTT	CASSTPMGGGFANTGELFF	TRBV7-8	TRBD2	TRBJ2-2	few
TGTGCCAGCAGCGTATACGGACAGGCCGACTCTGGAAACACCATATATTTT	CASSVYGQADSGNTIYF	TRBV5-5	TRBD1	TRBJ1-3	-
TGTGCCAGCAGCCAGAGGACAGGGGCGGGCTACACCTTC	CASSQRTGAGYTF	TRBV3-1/TRBV3-2	TRBD1	TRBJ1-2	-
TGTGCCAGCAGCTCCTCCAGGGGGGTCCCGGGTGGGCAGTACTTC	CASSSSRGVPGGQYF	TRBV7-2	-	TRBJ2-7	-
TGTGCCAGCAGACCACCGGAGTTAGGAGATACGCAGTATTTT	CASRPPELGDTQYF	TRBV6-5	-	TRBJ2-3	-
TGTGCCAGCAGCCGCAAAGAAAGTCCGTTTCCGGGCGGAGGCCATCAGCCCCAGCATTTT	CASSRKESPFPGGGHQPQHF	TRBV21-1	-	TRBJ1-5	-
TGTGCCAGCAGCTCCTACAGTGGGGAGACCCAGTACTTC	CASSSYSGETQYF	TRBV5-6	-	TRBJ2-5	-
TGTGCCAGCAGTCTCCAGACAGTCAGCTATGGCTACACCTTC	CASSLQTVSYGYTF	TRBV28	-	TRBJ1-2	-
TGTGCCAGCAGCCCCTGGGGGTGGGGTTCTGGCACTGAAGCTTTCTTT	CASSPWGWGSGTEAFF	TRBV7-8	-	TRBJ1-1	-
TGTGGGACTAGCGGGGTCCACTCCTACGAGCAGTACTTC	CGTSGVHSYEQYF	TRBV19	TRBD2	TRBJ2-7	-
TGTGCCTGGAGTGTACCTACTTACAGGGGTCACAATCAGCCCCAGCATTTT	CAWSVPTYRGHNQPQHF	TRBV30	TRBD1	TRBJ1-5	-
TGTGCCAGCAGCCAAGCCACAGCCGACGGTGGAAACACCATATATTTT	CASSQATADGGNTIYF	TRBV3-1/TRBV3-2	-	TRBJ1-3	-
TGTGCCAGTAGTATAGTGGAGGGGACTGAAGCTTTCTTT	CASSIVEGTEAFF	TRBV19	-	TRBJ1-1	-
TGTGCCAGCAGCTTAAGACTTGGGGCGGAACTAATGAACACTGAAGCTTTCTTT	CASSLRLGAELMNTEAFF	TRBV7-8	-	TRBJ1-1	-
TGTGCCAGTAGTATCGGCTGGGAGGAAGCTTTCTTT	CASSIGWEEAFF	TRBV19	-	TRBJ1-1	-
TGTGCCACCAGCCTGAGGCCTTGGACTGAAGCTTTCTTT	CATSLRPWTEAFF	TRBV15	-	TRBJ1-1	-
TGTGCCAGCAGCCAAAGTTCCTCCGGGGGCAATCAGCCCCAGCATTTT	CASSQSSSGGNQPQHF	TRBV7-8	-	TRBJ1-5	medium-sized
TGCGCCAGCAGCTTGGTCGGGGAGAACTACGAGCAGTACTTC	CASSLVGENYEQYF	TRBV5-1	-	TRBJ2-7	few
TGTGCCAGCAGCGTAGACGTACTTCCATCCGAAAAACTGTTTTTT	CASSVDVLPSEKLFF	TRBV9	-	TRBJ1-4	few
TGTGCCAGCAGCTCTAGCATGGAGACCCAGTACTTC	CASSSSMETQYF	TRBV7-6	-	TRBJ2-5	-
TGCGCCAGCAGCTTGGCAGGGGGCCAGGTCACCGGGGAGCTGTTTTTT	CASSLAGGQVTGELFF	TRBV5-1	TRBD1	TRBJ2-2	-
TGTGCCAGCAGCGCGGGAGATACGCAGTATTTT	CASSAGDTQYF	TRBV7-8	-	TRBJ2-3	-
TGTGCCAGCAGCCCATGGGGGGTCACTGAAGCTTTCTTT	CASSPWGVTEAFF	TRBV7-9	-	TRBJ1-1	-
TGTGCCAGCAGCTTAGTTAGCTGGGATACGCAGTATTTT	CASSLVSWDTQYF	TRBV11-3	-	TRBJ2-3	-
TGTGCCAGCAGCTTGGTGGGGGGGGCCCATGGCTACACCTTC	CASSLVGGAHGYTF	TRBV5-4	-	TRBJ1-2	-
TGTGCCAGCAGTTACTTAGGGACAGGCCGCCAAGAGACCCAGTACTTC	CASSYLGTGRQETQYF	TRBV6-5	TRBD1	TRBJ2-5	-
TGTGCCAGCAGTGAAGGACAGGGGTATGGCTACACCTTC	CASSEGQGYGYTF	TRBV12-3/TRBV12-4	TRBD1	TRBJ1-2	-
TGTGCCAGCAGCTTAAACTCCGACCTTAGCACAGATACGCAGTATTTT	CASSLNSDLSTDTQYF	TRBV7-3	-	TRBJ2-3	few
TGCGCCAGCAGTACGACCGGTACCGGTCGGACCCAGCATTTT	CASSTTGTGRTQHF	TRBV10-1	-	TRBJ1-5	-
TGCGCCAGCAGCTCTGACAGCCACAATGAGCAGTTCTTC	CASSSDSHNEQFF	TRBV5-1	-	TRBJ2-1	-